These 32 T cell receptor beta chains share one sample of origin, sequenced in a study of shared clonotypes between healthy human individuals (dated by TCRdb to 2020 to 2021). The library relied on the immunoSEQ multiplex PCR assay. Held by TCRdb, this immuneACCESS table contains in-frame sequences only and omits some clones. Under half of the omission traces to an unresolved V gene where checked; the cause of the rest is unknown. The sample table holds around 690,000 clones, of which less than 95% were seen once. In total, the top ten clones hold 34% of the sample. What was sequenced was memory CD8+ T cells from PBMCs. Interpreted using the paper, the cell subset or site label stands for: CD45RO+ cells pooled with CCR7-negative TemRA cells. All receptors come from a man between 18 and 29 years old in good health. Some clones in this sample may be carry-over from other donors' samples.

V gene TRBV19 combines with J gene TRBJ1-4; D gene unclear. Germline CDR1 is LNHDA and CDR2 is SQIVND (reference sequence). The CDR3 runs 14 residues. The V gene lost 3 bases and the J gene lost 2 bases, with 7 bases spanning the gap. The CDR3 sequence is CASSISRTNEKLFF. Here the CDR3 DNA reads TGTGCCAGTAGTATTAGCAGGACTAATGAAAAACTGTTTTTT.

The chain carries TRBV6-5 and TRBJ2-7; D might be TRBD1 (5 bases). The length of the CDR3 is 12 residues. Germline V CDR1 and CDR2: MNHEY, SVGAGI. The ends were cut back, 6 bases at V and 0 bases at J, with 6 bases in the middle. CDR3 DNA sequence: TGTGCCAGCAGCGGACACTCCTACGAGCAGTACTTC. Its protein is CASSGHSYEQYF.

The chain employs TRBV7-8 and TRBJ2-2; 14 bases are shared with TRBD2. CDR1 is SGHVS, CDR2 FQNEAQ, per germline. V shed 4 bases, J shed 6 bases, and the junction held 7 bases outside the gene matches. The CDR3 length is 17 residues. As DNA, the CDR3 is TGTGCCAGCAGCTCTCAACCGACTAGCGGGAGGGCCGGGGAGCTGTTTTTT. It encodes CASSSQPTSGRAGELFF.

The table lists this clone with a count of one. V and J are TRBV4-1 and TRBJ2-2; D is unresolved. Trimming removed 3 bases from V and 1 base from J, with 9 bases in between. Germline values: CDR1 MGHRA, CDR2 YSYEKL. The CDR3 is made up of 15 amino acids. CDR3 DNA sequence: TGCGCCAGCAGCCAGTTAACAGAGAACACCGGGGAGCTGTTTTTT. As protein: CASSQLTENTGELFF.

The count of this clone is one. The chain recombines TRBV28 with TRBJ2-7; D is perhaps TRBD1 or TRBD2 (6 bases each). The CDR3 is 14 residues long. Trimming pared 4 bases from V and 4 bases from J, leaving 14 bases between. The germline V gene encodes CDR1 MDHEN and CDR2 SYDVKM. The CDR3 spells CASSYQGGGYEQYF. As DNA, the CDR3 is TGTGCCAGCAGTTATCAAGGAGGGGGTTACGAGCAGTACTTC.

This chain joins TRBV6-4 and TRBJ2-3; no definite D call. The V end lost 3 bases, the J end lost 7 bases, and 14 bases lay between the germline ends. Germline loops: CDR1 MRHNA, CDR2 SNTAGT. The CDR3 length is 14 residues. The CDR3 is CASSEGPEANTQYF. The CDR3 DNA reads TGTGCCAGCAGTGAAGGACCAGAAGCGAATACGCAGTATTTT.

The rearrangement joins TRBV9 to TRBJ2-1; 8 bases are shared with TRBD2. The junction had 6 bases not matched to a gene; V was cut back by 0 bases and J by 7 bases. Germline V lookup: CDR1 SGDLS, CDR2 YYNGEE. This CDR3 comprises 15 residues. CDR3 DNA sequence: TGTGCCAGCAGCGTAGGGGCGGCTAGCGGGAATGAGCAGTTCTTC. Amino acid sequence: CASSVGAASGNEQFF.

The chain employs TRBV9 and TRBJ2-4; tentative D call: TRBD2 (5 bases). V dropped 1 base and J dropped 8 bases, with 10 bases sitting between them. The CDR3 length is 13 residues. Germline V gene sequence: CDR1 SGDLS, CDR2 YYNGEE. The CDR3 reads CASSVSLGDIQYF. DNA of the CDR3: TGTGCCAGCAGCGTAAGTTTGGGAGACATTCAGTACTTC.

The rearrangement uses TRBV7-2 and TRBJ2-7; 8 positions agree with TRBD2. From germline, CDR1 is SGHTA and CDR2 FQGNSA. CDR3 length: 14 amino acids. V lost 5 bases and J lost 4; bases outside the gene matches: 7. For the CDR3, the DNA is TGTGCCAGCAGCCCCGCCACTAGCGGTTACGAGCAGTACTTC. Translation gives CASSPATSGYEQYF.

This clone was seen just once. The chain employs TRBV6-5 and TRBJ2-1, with D possibly called TRBD1 or TRBD2 (5 bases each). Per germline, CDR1 MNHEY and CDR2 SVGAGI. V shed 0 bases and J shed 7 bases, with 16 bases lying between them. This CDR3 region has 16 residues. This chain's CDR3 is CASSYSTALSGNEQFF. CDR3 nucleotide sequence: TGTGCCAGCAGTTACTCGACAGCCCTCTCGGGGAATGAGCAGTTCTTC.

The J gene is TRBJ2-3, the V gene TRBV28; no clear D gene. Trimming left V 3 bases short and J 6 bases short, with 13 bases between. The CDR3 has 14 amino acids. CDR1 and CDR2 (germline): MDHEN, SYDVKM. The CDR3 reads CASSLIGSRDTQYF. The CDR3 coding sequence is TGTGCCAGCAGTTTGATAGGTAGCAGGGATACGCAGTATTTT.

This chain uses TRBV28 with TRBJ2-1, with unresolved D. V lost 7 bases and J 1 base, leaving 17 bases between the germline ends. CDR1 is MDHEN, CDR2 SYDVKM, per germline. The CDR3 contains 16 residues. DNA for the CDR3: TGTGCCAGCACCTCTCCACCCAGGTCGTCCTACAATGAGCAGTTCTTC. Translated, it gives CASTSPPRSSYNEQFF. The full variable domain, in which reference TRBV28 and TRBJ2-1 provide the parts outside the CDR3, is DVKVTQSSRYLVKRTGEKVFLECVQDMDHENMFWYRQDPGLGLRLIYFSYDVKMKEKGDIPEGYSVSREKKERFSLILESASTNQTSMYLCASTSPPRSSYNEQFFGPGTRLTVL.

This clone was recorded only once. The chain has TRBV13 and TRBJ1-6; D gene ambiguous. The V gene lost 5 bases and the J gene lost 10 bases, with 12 bases spanning the gap. The CDR3 is made up of 13 amino acids. Germline CDR1 and CDR2: PRHDT and FYEKMQ (reference sequence). CDR3 loop: CASSGGPISPLHF. The CDR3 coding sequence is TGTGCCAGCAGCGGAGGCCCCATCTCACCCCTCCACTTT.

This chain links TRBV4-2 with TRBJ2-7; D call uncertain. The CDR3 is 12 residues long. CDR1 is LGHNA, CDR2 YNFKEQ, per germline. Trimming stripped 7 bases from V and 2 bases from J, with 9 bases between. The CDR3, as DNA: TGTGCCAGCAATCCGAAGACCTACGAGCAGTACTTC. It is translated as CASNPKTYEQYF.

This chain connects TRBV27 to TRBJ2-7; the D gene is possibly TRBD1 (6 bases). With 5 bases removed from V and 2 bases from J, the gap between germline ends came to 13 bases. Germline V CDR1 and CDR2: MNHEY, SMNVEV (reference sequence). This CDR3 is built from 14 residues. The CDR3: CASSIQGSAYEQYF. CDR3 DNA: TGTGCCAGCAGTATCCAGGGGAGCGCCTACGAGCAGTACTTC.

The chain has TRBV11-2 and TRBJ2-5; D unclear. Near its end, the DNA agrees better with TRBJ2-7, so the J call may be wrong. The CDR3 runs 13 residues. Germline CDR1 is SGHAT and CDR2 is FQNNGV. CDR3 residues: CASSPSVSYEQYF. Written as DNA, the CDR3 is TGTGCCAGCAGTCCCAGCGTTTCCTACGAGCAGTACTTC.

The chain carries TRBV28 and TRBJ2-7, with TRBD1 matching over 9 bases. The length of the CDR3 is 15 residues. The germline V gene has CDR1 MDHEN and CDR2 SYDVKM. The V gene end was trimmed by 10 bases and the J gene end by 9 bases; junction bases not matched to a gene: 19. The CDR3 region is CAIKGGQGGWKAQYF. The CDR3 region has the DNA TGTGCCATCAAGGGGGGACAGGGTGGTTGGAAGGCGCAGTACTTC.

This clone was observed once. This chain joins TRBV6-6 and TRBJ2-2; 9 bases are shared with TRBD2. This CDR3 has 16 residues. Germline CDR1 is MNHNY and CDR2 is SVGAGI (reference sequence). The ends lost 1 base at V and 4 bases at J; junction bases unmatched: 4. The CDR3 here is CASSYFLAGRTGELFF. DNA of the CDR3: TGTGCCAGCAGTTACTTTCTAGCGGGACGCACCGGGGAGCTGTTTTTT.

The V and J genes are TRBV18 and TRBJ2-3; D is tentatively TRBD1 or TRBD2 (5 bases each). Germline values: CDR1 KGHSH, CDR2 LQKENI. Trimming stripped 3 bases from V and 5 bases from J, with 18 bases between. This CDR3 contains 16 residues. The CDR3 protein is CASSPRDRIGGDTQYF. CDR3 bases: TGTGCCAGCTCACCCCGGGACCGCATTGGCGGAGATACGCAGTATTTT.

This clone was picked up one time. Distinct nucleotide sequences in the sample also encode this CDR3. The chain joins TRBV5-1 to TRBJ2-7, with 7 positions matching TRBD2. CDR1 and CDR2 from the germline V gene are SGHRS and YFSETQ. With V trimmed by 0 bases and J by 3 bases, 6 bases remained unmatched. The CDR3 sequence is 15 residues long. The CDR3 here is CASSLVAGGNYEQYF. Written as DNA, the CDR3 is TGCGCCAGCAGCTTGGTAGCGGGCGGTAACTACGAGCAGTACTTC. Full variable domain (rest looked up from reference TRBV5-1 and TRBJ2-7): KAGVTQTPRYLIKTRGQQVTLSCSPISGHRSVSWYQQTPGQGLQFLFEYFSETQRNKGNFPGRFSGRQFSNSRSEMNVSTLELGDSALYLCASSLVAGGNYEQYFGPGTRLTVT.

The table lists this clone with a count of one. The chain links TRBV27 to TRBJ2-7, with a tentative D call TRBD1 (5 bases). Trimming left V 5 bases short and J 3 bases short, with 17 bases between. Germline assignment: CDR1 MNHEY and CDR2 SMNVEV (reference sequence). The CDR3 runs to 15 residues. CDR3 in amino acids: CASSNRYDSFYEQYF. The CDR3 bases are TGTGCCAGCAGTAATAGATACGACAGTTTCTACGAGCAGTACTTC.

Comment on this clone: Other DNA sequences in this sample translate to the same CDR3. The rearrangement links TRBV7-9 to TRBJ1-1; a weak D match, TRBD1 (5 bases). The CDR3 has 14 amino acids. Deletions cut 1 base from V and 3 bases from J, with 9 bases between. Germline V gene sequence: CDR1 SEHNR, CDR2 FQNEAQ (reference sequence). Written as DNA, the CDR3 is TGTGCCAGCAGCTTAGGGGGCCCCCACACTGAAGCTTTCTTT. Its translation: CASSLGGPHTEAFF.

The V and J genes are TRBV19 and TRBJ2-3; 12 nucleotides align to TRBD1. The CDR3 length is 15 residues. The V gene's germline CDR1 is LNHDA and CDR2 SQIVND (reference sequence). Trimming at V came to 4 bases and at J to 4 bases, leaving 3 bases not matched to a gene. CDR3 sequence: CASSTGTGGADTQYF. CDR3 in DNA: TGTGCCAGTAGTACCGGGACAGGGGGCGCAGATACGCAGTATTTT. Together with reference TRBV19 and TRBJ2-3, the CDR3 gives the full variable domain: DGGITQSPKYLFRKEGQNVTLSCEQNLNHDAMYWYRQDPGQGLRLIYYSQIVNDFQKGDIAEGYSVSREKKESFPLTVTSAQKNPTAFYLCASSTGTGGADTQYFGPGTRLTVL.

The genes are TRBV9 and TRBJ1-1, with a possible D match to TRBD1 (6 bases). CDR3 length equals 13 residues. V shed 7 bases and J shed 2 bases, with 12 bases lying between them. Germline V lookup: CDR1 SGDLS, CDR2 YYNGEE. CDR3 nucleotide sequence: TGTGCCAGCCGAGGGGGAACAAACACTGAAGCTTTCTTT. This encodes CASRGGTNTEAFF.

V and J are TRBV28 and TRBJ2-7, with D perhaps TRBD1 (7 bases). The CDR3 runs to 15 residues. Trimming left V 3 bases short and J 2 bases short, with 14 bases between. The V gene's germline CDR1 is MDHEN and CDR2 SYDVKM. DNA of the CDR3: TGTGCCAGCAGTTTCGGGCAGGGGGGTCCCTACGAGCAGTACTTC. Protein sequence: CASSFGQGGPYEQYF.

This chain connects TRBV7-9 to TRBJ2-3, with D uncertain. With 2 bases removed from V and 6 bases from J, the gap between germline ends came to 9 bases. Germline CDR1 is SEHNR and CDR2 is FQNEAQ (reference sequence). The length of the CDR3 is 13 residues. The chain's CDR3 is CASSLSQADTQYF. The DNA of the CDR3 is TGTGCCAGCAGCTTATCCCAAGCGGATACGCAGTATTTT. Using reference TRBV7-9 and TRBJ2-3 for the parts outside the CDR3, the full variable domain is DTGVSQNPRHKITKRGQNVTFRCDPISEHNRLYWYRQTLGQGPEFLTYFQNEAQLEKSRLLSDRFSAERPKGSFSTLEIQRTEQGDSAMYLCASSLSQADTQYFGPGTRLTVL.

The chain couples TRBV25-1 to TRBJ2-7, with D perhaps TRBD1 (6 bases). The CDR3 contains 16 residues. Germline V gene data show CDR1 as MGHDK and CDR2 as SYGVNS. Deletions cut 3 bases from V and 1 base from J, with 16 bases between. The CDR3 coding sequence is TGTGCCAGCAGTGAGCGCTTTAGGACAGAGTCCTACGAGCAGTACTTC. Translated, it gives CASSERFRTESYEQYF.

This clone was seen more than once but under ten times. The CDR3 bases are TGTGCCAGCAGCCCTGGGACAGGGTTCGTAGTTTTCTTT. It yields the protein CASSPGTGFVVFF. This chain links TRBV7-9 with TRBJ1-1, with 9 nucleotides matching TRBD1. This CDR3 has 13 residues. CDR1 is SEHNR, CDR2 FQNEAQ, per germline (reference sequence). The ends lost 5 bases at V and 13 bases at J; junction bases unmatched: 11.

The table lists this clone with a few counts. Other DNA sequences in the same sample also yield this CDR3. This chain joins TRBV27 and TRBJ1-2; 7 bases match TRBD1. The germline V gene encodes CDR1 MNHEY and CDR2 SMNVEV (reference sequence). The CDR3 spans 13 residues. After removal of 4 bases from V and 4 bases from J, the junction contained 3 bases not matched to a gene. The CDR3 loop reads CASSWGQSYGYTF. Written as DNA, the CDR3 is TGTGCCAGCAGTTGGGGACAGAGCTATGGCTACACCTTC.

The genes are TRBV10-1 and TRBJ1-1; D unresolved. V was clipped by 4 bases and J by 1 base, with 7 bases between them. CDR1 is WNHNN, CDR2 SYGVQD, per germline (reference sequence). This CDR3 is built from 13 residues. CDR3 amino acids: CASSVWGNTEAFF. The CDR3 nucleotides are TGCGCCAGCAGTGTATGGGGGAACACTGAAGCTTTCTTT.

The chain joins TRBV7-3 to TRBJ2-6, with 7 bases matching TRBD1. Germline CDR1 SGHTA, CDR2 FQGTGA. V dropped 1 base and J dropped 4; count of bases not matched to a gene: 13. This CDR3 has 19 residues. CDR3 in DNA: TGTGCCAGCAGCTTAAGGGTTAGGGCAGGGGGTCCCGGGGCCAACGTCCTGACTTTC. Protein product: CASSLRVRAGGPGANVLTF.

The V call is TRBV4-1, the J call TRBJ1-1, with a weak D call TRBD1 (6 bases). This CDR3 has 14 amino acids. Germline V lookup: CDR1 MGHRA, CDR2 YSYEKL. The V end lost 4 bases, the J end lost 2 bases, and 11 bases lay between the germline ends. In DNA, the CDR3 is TGCGCCAGCAGCCCGACAGGATTTAACACTGAAGCTTTCTTT. Its translation: CASSPTGFNTEAFF.